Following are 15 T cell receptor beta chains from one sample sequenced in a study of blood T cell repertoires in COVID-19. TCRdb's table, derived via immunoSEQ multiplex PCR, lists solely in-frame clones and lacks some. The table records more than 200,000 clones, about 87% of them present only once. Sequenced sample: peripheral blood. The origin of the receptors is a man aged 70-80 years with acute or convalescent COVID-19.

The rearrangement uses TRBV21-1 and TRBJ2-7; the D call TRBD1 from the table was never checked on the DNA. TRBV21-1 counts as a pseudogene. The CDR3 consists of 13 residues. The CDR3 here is CASSAPEGDEQYF. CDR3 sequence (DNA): TGTGCCAGCAGCGCCCCAGAGGGGGACGAGCAGTACTTC.

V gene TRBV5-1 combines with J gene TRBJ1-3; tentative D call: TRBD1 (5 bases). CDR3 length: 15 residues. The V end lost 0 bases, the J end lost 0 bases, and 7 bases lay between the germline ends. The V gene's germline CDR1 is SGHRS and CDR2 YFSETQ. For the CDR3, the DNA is TGCGCCAGCAGCTTGGAAAGGGGCTCTGGAAACACCATATATTTT. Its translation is CASSLERGSGNTIYF.

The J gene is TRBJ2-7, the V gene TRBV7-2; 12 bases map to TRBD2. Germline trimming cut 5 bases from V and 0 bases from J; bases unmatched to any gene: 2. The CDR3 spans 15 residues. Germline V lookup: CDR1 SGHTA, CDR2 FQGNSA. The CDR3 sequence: CASSPSGRASYEQYF. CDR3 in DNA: TGTGCCAGCAGCCCTAGCGGGAGGGCCTCCTACGAGCAGTACTTC.

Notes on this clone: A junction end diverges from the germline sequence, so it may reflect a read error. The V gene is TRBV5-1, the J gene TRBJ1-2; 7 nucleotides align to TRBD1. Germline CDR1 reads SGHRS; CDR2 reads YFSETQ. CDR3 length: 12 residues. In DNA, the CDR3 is TGCGCCAGCAGCACCGACAGGGATGGCCACACCTTC. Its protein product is CASSTDRDGHTF.

The CDR3 DNA is TGTGCCAGCAGCTTAGAGGGGGGGACCTTTGGGGATGAGCAGTTCTTC. Amino acid sequence: CASSLEGGTFGDEQFF. V and J are TRBV7-2 and TRBJ2-1; tentatively, D is TRBD2 (7 bases). Germline CDR1 and CDR2: SGHTA and FQGNSA. Trimming removed 1 base from V and 8 bases from J, with 18 bases in between. The CDR3 totals 16 residues.

The CDR3 coding sequence is TGTGCCAGCAGCCAGGGACAGGTACGTGGCTACACCTTC. It codes for CASSQGQVRGYTF. This chain joins TRBV3-1 (or the pseudogene TRBV3-2) and TRBJ1-2; 8 bases are a match to TRBD1. There are 13 residues in the CDR3. V dropped 3 bases and J dropped 7; count of bases not matched to a gene: 4. Germline-derived CDR1 and CDR2 are LGHDT and YNNKEL (reference sequence).

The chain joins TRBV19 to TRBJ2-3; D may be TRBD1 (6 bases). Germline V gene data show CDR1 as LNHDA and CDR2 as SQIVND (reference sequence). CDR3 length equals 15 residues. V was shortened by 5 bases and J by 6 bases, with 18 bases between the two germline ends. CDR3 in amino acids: CASSSTGGGSDTQYF. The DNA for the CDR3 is TGTGCCAGTAGTTCGACAGGAGGTGGTAGTGATACGCAGTATTTT.

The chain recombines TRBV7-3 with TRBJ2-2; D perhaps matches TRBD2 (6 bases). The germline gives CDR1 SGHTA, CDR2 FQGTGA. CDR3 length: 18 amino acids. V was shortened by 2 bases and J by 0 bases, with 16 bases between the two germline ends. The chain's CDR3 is CASSLPLGRGTNTGELFF. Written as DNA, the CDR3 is TGTGCCAGCAGCTTACCCCTCGGGCGGGGAACGAACACCGGGGAGCTGTTTTTT.

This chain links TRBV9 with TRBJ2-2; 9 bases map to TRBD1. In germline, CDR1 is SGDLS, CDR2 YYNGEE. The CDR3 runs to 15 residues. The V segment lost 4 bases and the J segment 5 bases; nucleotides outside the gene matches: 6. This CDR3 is CASSTLQGATGELFF. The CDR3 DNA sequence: TGTGCCAGCAGCACCTTACAGGGGGCTACCGGGGAGCTGTTTTTT.

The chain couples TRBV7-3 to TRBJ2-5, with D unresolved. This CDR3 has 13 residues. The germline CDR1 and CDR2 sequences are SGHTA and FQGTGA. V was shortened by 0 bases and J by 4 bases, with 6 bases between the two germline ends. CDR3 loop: CASSLTSSETQYF. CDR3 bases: TGTGCCAGCAGCTTAACGTCATCAGAGACCCAGTACTTC.

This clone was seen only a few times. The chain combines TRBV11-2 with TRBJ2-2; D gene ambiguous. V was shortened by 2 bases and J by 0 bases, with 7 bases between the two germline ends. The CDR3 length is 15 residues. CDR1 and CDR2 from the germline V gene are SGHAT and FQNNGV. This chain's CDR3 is CASSLYISNTGELFF. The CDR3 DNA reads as TGTGCCAGCAGCTTATATATATCGAACACCGGGGAGCTGTTTTTT.

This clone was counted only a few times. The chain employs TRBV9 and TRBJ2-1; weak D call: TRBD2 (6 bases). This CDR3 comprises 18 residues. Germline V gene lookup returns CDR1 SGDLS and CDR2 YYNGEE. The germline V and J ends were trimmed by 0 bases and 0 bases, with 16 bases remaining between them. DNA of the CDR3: TGTGCCAGCAGCGTAGCTACTAAGGGCGGGAACTCCTACAATGAGCAGTTCTTC. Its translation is CASSVATKGGNSYNEQFF. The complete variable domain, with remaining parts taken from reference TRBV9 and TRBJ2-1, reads DSGVTQTPKHLITATGQRVTLRCSPRSGDLSVYWYQQSLDQGLQFLIQYYNGEERAKGNILERFSAQQFPDLHSELNLSSLELGDSALYFCASSVATKGGNSYNEQFFGPGTRLTVL.

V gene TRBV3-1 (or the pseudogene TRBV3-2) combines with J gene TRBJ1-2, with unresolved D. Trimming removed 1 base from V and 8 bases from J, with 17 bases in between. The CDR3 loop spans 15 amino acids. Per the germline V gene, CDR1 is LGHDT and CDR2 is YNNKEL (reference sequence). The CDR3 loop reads CASSQVTESLGGYTF. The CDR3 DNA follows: TGTGCCAGCAGCCAAGTAACAGAATCCCTTGGCGGCTACACCTTC.

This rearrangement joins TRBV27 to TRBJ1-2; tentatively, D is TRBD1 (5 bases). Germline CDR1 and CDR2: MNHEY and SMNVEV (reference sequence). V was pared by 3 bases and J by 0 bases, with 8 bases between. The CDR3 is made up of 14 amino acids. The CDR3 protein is CASSFGRANYGYTF. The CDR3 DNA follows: TGTGCCAGCAGTTTTGGCAGGGCTAACTATGGCTACACCTTC.

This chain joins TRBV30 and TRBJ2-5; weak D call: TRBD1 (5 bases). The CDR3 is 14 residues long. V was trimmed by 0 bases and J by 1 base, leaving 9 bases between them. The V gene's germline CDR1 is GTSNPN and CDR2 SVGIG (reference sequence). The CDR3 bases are TGTGCCTGGAGTGTAAGAAGGGGCCAAGAGACCCAGTACTTC. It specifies CAWSVRRGQETQYF.